Below, one T cell receptor beta chain is given with its context. Sequencing was performed with immunoSEQ multiplex PCR; in TCRdb, only in-frame clones are kept and a portion is missing. The sample contains about 58,000 clones, around 90% of which appear only once. Sorting used thawed, overnight-rested PBMC stained with anti-CD3, a viability dye and GMM-loaded CD1B tetramer. The lipid loaded on the CD1B tetramers was C32 glucose monomycolate from Rhodococcus equi. About 100,000 tetramer-negative cells were sorted from each donor. The V and J ends lost 2 bases and 0 bases respectively, with 8 bases between them. The germline CDR1 and CDR2 sequences are LGHNA and YSLEER. This CDR3 has 15 amino acids. This record comes from a study of T cells in tuberculosis.

This chain links TRBV4-3 with TRBJ2-1; D is uncertain. The specimen sequenced was CD1b-GMM tetramer-negative cells sorted from PBMCs. The TCR sequence derives from an adult woman with latent tuberculosis. The CDR3 sequence is CASSQSDISYNEQFF. The CDR3 region has the DNA TGCGCCAGCAGCCAATCCGACATCTCCTACAATGAGCAGTTCTTC.